These 7 T cell receptor beta chains came from one sample sequenced in a study of Graves' ophthalmopathy and Graves' hyperthyroidism. Amplification of TCR beta CDR3 regions used RNA transcripts. After a first-round RT-PCR with HTBI primers, a second-round multiplex PCR was run. TCRdb processed the multiplex PCR reads anew with MiXCR; each CDR3 protein has one entry. The table records 1 million to 1.3 million distinct CDR3 sequences, about 36% of them present only once. The sample consisted of peripheral blood or thyroid tissue (not recorded which). The receptors were sampled from an adult man with Graves' hyperthyroidism.

The V call is TRBV6-5, the J call TRBJ1-2, with D possibly TRBD1 on 5 matching bases. Trimming shortened V by 0 bases and J by 4 bases, and 12 bases separated the two germline ends. The CDR3 is made up of 15 amino acids. CDR1 and CDR2 (germline): MNHEY, SVGAGI. This chain's CDR3 is CASSYSLWDFYGYTF. The CDR3 DNA is TGTGCCAGCAGTTACTCGCTGTGGGACTTCTATGGCTACACCTTC.

In nucleotides, the CDR3 is TGTGCCAGCACGCAACTAGCGGGAGTTCGGGGGGAGCTGTTTTTT. Amino acids: CASTQLAGVRGELFF. This sequence joins TRBV6-5 and TRBJ2-2; the match to TRBD2 covers 11 bases. CDR3 length: 15 amino acids. Germline loops: CDR1 MNHEY, CDR2 SVGAGI. V gave up 7 bases and J gave up 8 bases; unmatched junction bases: 9.

Comment on this clonotype: This could be a read error, since a much larger clone is one nucleotide away. The chain employs TRBV6-1 and TRBJ1-6; D is uncertain. This CDR3 is 15 amino acids long. The germline V gene has CDR1 MNHNS and CDR2 SASEGT. The CDR3 DNA follows: TGTGCCACCAGTCGCAGATCCACCGGAGATTCACCCCTCCACTTT. Protein: CATSRRSTGDSPLHF.

This clonotype was seen ten or more times. The J gene is TRBJ2-5, the V gene TRBV15; D may be TRBD1 (6 bases). The CDR3 is 15 amino acids. V lost 1 base and J lost 5, with 14 bases in between. Germline V lookup: CDR1 LNHNV, CDR2 YYDKDF (reference sequence). CDR3 sequence reads: CATSRGQAEGETQYF. DNA of the CDR3: TGTGCCACCAGCAGAGGACAGGCAGAGGGCGAGACCCAGTACTTC.

There are a few counts of this clonotype. The V and J genes are TRBV7-9 and TRBJ1-3, with D possibly TRBD1 on 6 matching bases. This CDR3 region has 15 residues. CDR1 and CDR2 (germline): SEHNR, FQNEAQ (reference sequence). Trimming cost V 5 bases and J 2 bases, with 13 bases left between them. The chain's CDR3 is CASSPGGGPGNTIYF. The CDR3, as DNA: TGTGCCAGCAGCCCCGGTGGGGGGCCTGGAAACACCATATATTTT. Full variable domain (outside the CDR3, taken from reference TRBV7-9 and TRBJ1-3): DTGVSQNPRHKITKRGQNVTFRCDPISEHNRLYWYRQTLGQGPEFLTYFQNEAQLEKSRLLSDRFSAERPKGSFSTLEIQRTEQGDSAMYLCASSPGGGPGNTIYFGEGSWLTVV.

This clonotype was counted ten times or more. The chain recombines TRBV13 with TRBJ1-5; D remains unclear. The CDR3 extends over 14 amino acids. CDR1 and CDR2 from the germline V gene are PRHDT and FYEKMQ (reference sequence). Trimming cost V 5 bases and J 3 bases, with 11 bases left between them. The CDR3 DNA reads TGTGCCAGCAGCGAGGGCCCGGACAATCAGCCCCAGCATTTT. Residues: CASSEGPDNQPQHF.

This clonotype appeared a few times. The chain employs TRBV29-1 and TRBJ1-1; possible D gene TRBD1, 6 bases. The V gene lost 6 bases and the J gene lost 5 bases, with 13 bases spanning the gap. CDR1 is SQVTM, CDR2 ANQGSEA, per germline. This CDR3 is 12 amino acids long. The CDR3 coding sequence is TGCAGCGTAAATCAGGGGAGGACTGAAGCTTTCTTT. It translates to CSVNQGRTEAFF.